Presented here are 7 T cell receptor beta chains from one specimen sequenced in a study of CD8 T cells in Susac syndrome. Random hexamers were used to reverse transcribe an amount of about 0.45 to 1 ug RNA. TCRdb itself ran the immunoSEQ multiplex PCR reads through MiXCR, one entry per CDR3 protein. This sample has about 190,000 distinct CDR3 sequences, with under 97% found just once. Sequencing used CD4+ T cells from PBMCs. All receptors come from a human donor with Susac syndrome.

The rearrangement joins TRBV18 to TRBJ1-6, with 9 bases lining up with TRBD1. The J segment lost 7 bases and the V segment lost 3 bases, leaving 4 bases of the junction unmatched. There are 15 residues in the CDR3. Germline loops: CDR1 KGHSH, CDR2 LQKENI. The CDR3 sequence: CASSPRTGDNSPLHF. The CDR3 bases are TGTGCCAGCTCACCCCGGACAGGGGACAATTCACCCCTCCACTTT.

This chain uses TRBV11-2 with TRBJ2-7; possibly TRBD2 for D (5 bases). Trimming pared 2 bases from V and 5 bases from J, leaving 13 bases between. The CDR3 consists of 14 residues. Germline V gene data show CDR1 as SGHAT and CDR2 as FQNNGV. The CDR3 nucleotides are TGTGCCAGCAGCTTAATCCCGGGATCCGACGAGCAGTACTTC. It translates to CASSLIPGSDEQYF.

This clonotype was recorded once. The chain recombines TRBV18 with TRBJ2-4; the match to TRBD1 covers 9 bases. Germline CDR1 reads KGHSH; CDR2 reads LQKENI. CDR3 length: 15 residues. With V trimmed by 3 bases and J by 4 bases, 4 bases remained unmatched. The CDR3 DNA reads as TGTGCCAGCTCACCGCTCGGACAGGGGAAAAACATTCAGTACTTC. This codes for CASSPLGQGKNIQYF.

This sequence joins TRBV20-1 and TRBJ1-2; D call uncertain. Germline CDR1 is DFQATT and CDR2 is SNEGSKA (reference sequence). V lost 3 bases, J lost 3 bases, and 20 bases lay in between. CDR3 length equals 16 residues. The CDR3 spells CSASPDVRLSDYGYTF. DNA for the CDR3: TGCAGTGCTAGCCCGGATGTTAGACTTAGCGACTATGGCTACACCTTC.

This chain connects TRBV6-2 or TRBV6-3 to TRBJ2-1, with D perhaps matching TRBD2 (6 bases). The V and J ends lost 8 bases and 5 bases respectively, with 10 bases between them. Germline loops: CDR1 MNHEY, CDR2 SVGEGT. The CDR3 runs 12 residues. The CDR3 region is CASAGRNNEQFF. CDR3 DNA: TGTGCCAGCGCCGGGAGAAACAATGAGCAGTTCTTC.

V and J are TRBV5-4 and TRBJ2-5; D gene uncertain. V lost 0 bases to trimming and J lost 4 bases, with 7 bases between them. CDR1 and CDR2 from the germline V gene are SGHNT and YYREEE (reference sequence). The CDR3 has 13 amino acids. CDR3 residues: CASSLGLRETQYF. The CDR3 DNA is TGTGCCAGCAGCTTGGGCCTTAGAGAGACCCAGTACTTC.

The V and J genes are TRBV3-1 and TRBJ1-1; D is undetermined. The CDR3 covers 13 residues. Germline loops: CDR1 LGHDT, CDR2 YNNKEL (reference sequence). V lost 1 base and J 4 bases, leaving 7 bases between the germline ends. The CDR3 loop reads CASSQVFGTEAFF. CDR3 in DNA: TGTGCCAGCAGCCAAGTATTTGGCACTGAAGCTTTCTTT.